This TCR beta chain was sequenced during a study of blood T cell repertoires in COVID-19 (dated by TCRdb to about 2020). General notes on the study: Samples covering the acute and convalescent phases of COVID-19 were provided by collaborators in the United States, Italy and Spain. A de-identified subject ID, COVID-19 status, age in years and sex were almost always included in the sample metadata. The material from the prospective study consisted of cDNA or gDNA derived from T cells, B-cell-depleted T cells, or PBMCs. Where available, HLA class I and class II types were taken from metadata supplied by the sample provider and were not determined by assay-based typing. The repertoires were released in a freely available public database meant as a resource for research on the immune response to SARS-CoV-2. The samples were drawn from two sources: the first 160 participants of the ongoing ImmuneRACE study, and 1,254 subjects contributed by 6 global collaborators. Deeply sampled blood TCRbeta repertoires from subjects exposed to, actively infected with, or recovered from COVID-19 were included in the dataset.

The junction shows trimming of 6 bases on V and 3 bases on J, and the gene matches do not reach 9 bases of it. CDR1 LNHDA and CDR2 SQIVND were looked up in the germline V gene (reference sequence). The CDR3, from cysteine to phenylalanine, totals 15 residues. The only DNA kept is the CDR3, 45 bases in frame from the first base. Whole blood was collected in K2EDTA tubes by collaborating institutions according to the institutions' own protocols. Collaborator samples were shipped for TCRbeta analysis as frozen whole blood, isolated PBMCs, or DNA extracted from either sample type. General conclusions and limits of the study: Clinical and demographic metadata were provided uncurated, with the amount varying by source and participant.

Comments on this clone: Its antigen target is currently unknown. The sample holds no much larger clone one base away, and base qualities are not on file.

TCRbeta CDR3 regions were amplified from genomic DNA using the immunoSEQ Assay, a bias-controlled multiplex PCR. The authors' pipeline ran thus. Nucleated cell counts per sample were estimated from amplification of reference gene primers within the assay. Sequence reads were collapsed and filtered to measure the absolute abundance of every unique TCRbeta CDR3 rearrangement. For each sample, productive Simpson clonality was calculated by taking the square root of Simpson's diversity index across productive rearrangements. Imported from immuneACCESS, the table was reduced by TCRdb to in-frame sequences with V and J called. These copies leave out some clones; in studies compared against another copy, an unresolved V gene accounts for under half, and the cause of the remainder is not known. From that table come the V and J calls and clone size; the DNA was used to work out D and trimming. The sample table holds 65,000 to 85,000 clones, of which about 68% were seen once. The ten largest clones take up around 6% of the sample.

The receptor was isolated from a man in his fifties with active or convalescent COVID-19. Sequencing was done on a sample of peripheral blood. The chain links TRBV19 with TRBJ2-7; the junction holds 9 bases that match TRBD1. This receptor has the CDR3 CASRLTGTGSYEQYF. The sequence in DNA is TGTGCCAGTAGGCTGACCGGGACAGGGAGCTACGAGCAGTACTTC.